A selection of T cell receptor beta chains follows, all from one sample in a study of blood T cell repertoires in COVID-19. Some clones are missing from TCRdb's copy, which holds only in-frame ones; the method was immunoSEQ multiplex PCR. The repertoire holds about 120,000 clones, with approximately 82% as singletons. Sequenced input: peripheral blood. The receptors derive from a woman aged 80 or over with acute or convalescent COVID-19. The CDR3 runs from the conserved cysteine through the conserved F or W. A D gene is named only where the DNA matches it firmly. Rows may omit the clone size; those that give it use once, few, many or a size class.

clone_size | j_call | v_call | d_call | cdr3_aa | cdr3_nt
- | TRBJ2-2 | TRBV30 | - | CAHRAGAGTGELFF | TGTGCCCATAGAGCAGGGGCGGGTACCGGGGAGCTGTTTTTT
few | TRBJ1-2 | TRBV28 | - | CASSWTAFGYGYTF | TGTGCCAGCAGTTGGACAGCCTTTGGCTATGGCTACACCTTC
- | TRBJ2-7 | TRBV25-1 | - | CASSVSGSYEQYF | TGTGCCAGCAGTGTTAGCGGAAGTTACGAGCAGTACTTC
- | TRBJ2-5 | TRBV5-1 | TRBD2 | CASSLSGGGETQYF | TGCGCCAGCAGCTTGAGCGGGGGCGGAGAGACCCAGTACTTC
many | TRBJ1-1 | TRBV5-1 | TRBD1 | CASSYRQGAPEGAFF | TGCGCCAGCAGCTACAGACAGGGGGCTCCGGAAGGGGCTTTCTTT
- | TRBJ2-1 | TRBV13 | - | CASSFYSYNEQFF | TGTGCCAGCAGCTTTTATTCGTACAATGAGCAGTTCTTC
- | TRBJ1-1 | TRBV6-6 | TRBD1 | CASSYLGQSTEAFF | TGTGCCAGCAGTTATCTGGGACAGAGCACTGAAGCTTTCTTT
few | TRBJ2-5 | TRBV20-1 | - | CSASEGGRSVGPQYF | TGCAGTGCTAGTGAGGGGGGGCGCTCGGTTGGACCCCAGTACTTC
- | TRBJ2-7 | TRBV7-2 | - | CASSSGDRAYEQYF | TGTGCCAGCAGCTCGGGAGACAGGGCCTACGAGCAGTACTTC
few | TRBJ2-2 | TRBV6-5 | - | CASSYRGVNTGELFF | TGTGCCAGCAGTTACAGGGGCGTCAACACCGGGGAGCTGTTTTTT
- | TRBJ1-2 | TRBV6-5 | - | CASTIIGQGYGYTF | TGTGCCAGCACCATCATAGGGCAGGGCTATGGCTACACCTTC
- | TRBJ1-6 | TRBV30 | TRBD1 | CAWRLQGNSPLHF | TGTGCCTGGAGGTTACAGGGGAACTCACCCCTCCACTTT
- | TRBJ2-5 | TRBV11-3 | TRBD1 | CASSVGGAETQYF | TGTGCCAGCAGTGTAGGGGGCGCCGAGACCCAGTACTTC
- | TRBJ2-7 | TRBV7-9 | TRBD1 | CASSSTGVPTNEQYF | TGTGCCAGCAGCTCCACAGGGGTACCCACCAACGAGCAGTACTTC
- | TRBJ2-5 | TRBV4-1 | TRBD2 | CASSQEARTSGALGETQYF | TGCGCCAGCAGCCAAGAGGCCCGGACTAGCGGGGCTTTGGGGGAGACCCAGTACTTC
- | TRBJ1-1 | TRBV6-6 | - | CASSYSNQMNTEAFF | TGTGCCAGCAGTTACTCGAATCAGATGAACACTGAAGCTTTCTTT
- | TRBJ2-1 | TRBV5-1 | - | CASSFISNEQFF | TGCGCCAGCAGCTTTATCAGCAATGAGCAGTTCTTC
once | TRBJ1-1 | TRBV10-1 | - | CASSGPTTGRLNTEAFF | TGCGCCAGCAGTGGACCCACGACAGGACGATTGAACACTGAAGCTTTCTTT
- | TRBJ1-1 | TRBV3-1/TRBV3-2 | TRBD1 | CASSLWGQGENTEAFF | TGTGCCAGCAGCCTATGGGGACAGGGCGAGAACACTGAAGCTTTCTTT
few | TRBJ1-5 | TRBV15 | - | CATSRGGRDNQPQHF | TGTGCCACCAGCAGAGGAGGCAGGGACAATCAGCCCCAGCATTTT